This T cell receptor beta chain originates from a study of blood T cells in healthy people across ages (dated by TCRdb to 2013 to 2016). For context, the study as a whole: In model experiments, roughly one uniquely barcoded TCR beta cDNA molecule per two T cells was captured by template switching. Age-related changes in TCR beta repertoire diversity were measured in the study by deep sequencing normalized with unique cDNA molecular identifiers. Donors were grouped into four age groups: young (average roughly 17 years), middle-aged (39), aged (about 59) and long-lived (around 80). Two additional independent replicas of 1 million unique cDNA reads from the same blood draw were analyzed for two donors (one aged 18 to 30 and one aged 80 or older). Findings and caveats that apply to the study as a whole: Since profiling was done on bulk unsorted PBMCs, naive and antigen-experienced compartments could not be conclusively compared. Compared with the aged group, the long-lived group had more naive CD4+ T cells, fewer expanded clones and increased TCR diversity, suggesting age selection. Total diversity estimates from one million sequenced T cells were considered lower bounds and underestimates. Because the CMV infection status of the donors was unknown, age-related changes in expanded clonotypes may potentially have been confounded. A strong correlation was found between observed TCR beta diversity and the percentage of naive T cells measured by flow cytometry. Observed TCR beta diversity per million T cells fell roughly linearly with age, and a significant reduction was already apparent by age roughly 40.

Library preparation employed 5' RACE. The reads were generated on an Illumina HiSeq 2500. A second PCR of roughly 6 to 11 cycles was run with a J-beta primer mix and a sample-barcoded 5' primer. Each TCR beta cDNA molecule received a unique molecular identifier from a template-switch 5' adaptor carrying 12 random nucleotides. Each sample yielded at least 2.5 million CDR3-containing paired-end reads. First-strand cDNA was synthesized from all RNA with the Mint cDNA synthesis kit, primed by a TRBC-specific oligonucleotide. Following uracil-DNA glycosylase treatment, all cDNA underwent a first 18-cycle PCR with the universal primers M1SS and BC2_uni_R. The study's processing was this. Each sample was normalized by randomly selecting 1 million high-quality reads, each carrying a distinct molecular identifier. Reads with shared molecular identifiers were discarded instead of being binned into consensus sequences. CDR3 identification, clonotype clustering and error correction used MiTCR with a Q25 quality threshold and the strictest error-elimination algorithm. Lower-bound total TCR beta diversity was estimated with a nonparametric unseen species model using Euler transformation. Starting from the raw public reads, TCRdb applied fastp trimming at Q25, assembled clones with MiXCR and retained in-frame beta chains. CDR3 protein sequences are deduplicated, and each keeps its most common genes and DNA. The V and J calls here are based on TCRdb, not the publication. The sample yields about 780,000 distinct CDR3 sequences; around 25% were counted once. In total, the top ten clones hold about 3% of the sample.

The V and J ends are trimmed by 0 bases and 5 bases, leaving 15 bases between them. The germline V gene encodes CDR1 SGHRS and CDR2 YFSETQ. There are 15 amino acids in the CDR3, from cysteine to phenylalanine inclusive. Only the CDR3 portion is preserved as DNA: 45 bases, with reading frame beginning at the first base. The 39 donors, aged about 6 to 100 years, were systemically healthy Caucasian individuals from Russia. Ten milliliters of peripheral blood were drawn from each donor into EDTA-treated Vacutainer tubes. Ficoll-Paque density-gradient centrifugation was used to isolate PBMCs, with at least 6.5 million per sample. Trizol reagent was used to extract total RNA from the PBMCs, yielding at least 6 micrograms per sample. Naive CD45RAhigh/CD27high T cell percentages were measured by flow cytometry on a PBMC aliquot from every donor. In its sample, this clonotype was seen many times. What antigen it recognizes has not been identified. No per-base quality is available; no much larger clone lies one base away.

This sample also belongs to another study, concerning T cells of mothers and their children. As that second paper reports: Donors were nine systemically healthy Caucasian individuals: three mothers and their six children. cDNA synthesis used all of the extracted RNA, with 1.5 ug of RNA in each 15 ul reaction. In the second PCR, sample barcodes and 2-4 random nucleotides were introduced via the M1S primer. Each mother yielded over 9 million TCR beta CDR3 reads and each child roughly 3.1 million reads. Thymic selection shapes the output of TCR recombination in a similar way in related and unrelated pairs, and inherited differences have a minor effect. Related mother-child pairs always showed normalized repertoire overlap that was slightly higher than in unrelated mother-child pairs, though the difference was never significant. No persistent microchimeric T cell clones were found, with a detection sensitivity of approximately 110 clones per million clonotypes. To look for features that set related mother-child pairs apart from unrelated individuals, the researchers ran deep NGS to compare the TCR beta repertoires of mothers and children. The mean age was roughly 44 +/- 4 years for the mothers and about 12 +/- 4 years for the children. After adapters were ligated using NEBNext reagents, the libraries underwent 100+100 nt paired-end sequencing on an Illumina HiSeq 2000. Mother and child libraries were prepared a month apart and sequenced in separate runs to prevent cross-contamination. Each donor had between roughly 450,000 and 2,100,000 distinct TCR beta clonotypes identified. Naive TCR beta clonotypes were estimated from low-frequency clonotypes matched to each donor's FACS-determined naive share, without sorting.

This TCR derives from a boy younger than 18 in good health. The V and J genes are TRBV5-1 and TRBJ2-7; the D segment could be TRBD2, given 6 matching bases. What was sequenced was blood. The CDR3 in this case is CASSLGEGEADEQYF. The DNA is TGCGCCAGCAGCTTGGGGGAAGGGGAGGCGGACGAGCAGTACTTC.